The entry that follows covers one T cell receptor beta chain sequence. This entry belongs to a study of cytomegalovirus exposure and HLA in healthy donors. Primers included in the PCR were 60 Vbeta and 13 Jbeta primers. Only in-frame clones appear in the TCRdb table, and some are missing; sequencing was by immunoSEQ multiplex PCR. This table holds under 200,000 clones. V lost 7 bases and J lost 2; bases outside the gene matches: 5. Germline loops: CDR1 LNHNV, CDR2 YYDKDF (reference sequence). The CDR3 is 14 amino acids. This sequence originates from a man aged 25-45 years in good health and CMV-seronegative. Source material: PBMCs. The V gene is TRBV15, the J gene TRBJ2-3; 8 bases are shared with TRBD2. CDR3 DNA sequence: TGTGCCACCAACCGGGGGGGGGACACAGATACGCAGTATTTT. Translation: CATNRGGDTDTQYF.